This T cell receptor (beta chain) comes out of a study of blood T cell repertoires in COVID-19. Study-wide background: T cells, B-cell-depleted T cells, or PBMCs provided the cDNA or gDNA that served as material.

The CDR3 length is 17 residues. V trimming: 5 bases; J trimming: 0 bases; junction bases outside the gene matches: 9. Germline lookup yields CDR1 MNHEY and CDR2 SVGEGT. Source study methods: Researchers report that nucleated cell counts were estimated from reference gene primer amplification. Generated by immunoSEQ multiplex PCR, the TCRdb table keeps only in-frame clones and is missing some. That table supplies the V and J calls and clone size; D and trimming were determined from the DNA. The table includes about 230,000 clones, 70% to 90% detected once. Followed longitudinally, the Seattle patients had been enrolled during active infection.

What was sequenced was peripheral blood. The chain couples TRBV6-2 or TRBV6-3 to TRBJ2-7; TRBD1 matches 11 bases. The TCR was taken from a man under 40 with COVID-19, enrolled during active disease. The chain's CDR3 is CASSSRTGGGSSYEQYF. CDR3 nucleotides: TGTGCCAGCAGTAGCCGGACAGGGGGCGGTAGCTCCTACGAGCAGTACTTC.